The count of the clone carrying this T cell receptor (beta chain) is one. The data are from a study of blood T cell repertoires in COVID-19. As for the study in general: Sites across the United States, Italy and Spain contributed samples from acute and convalescent COVID-19. T cells, B-cell-depleted T cells, or PBMCs provided the cDNA or gDNA that served as material.

The CDR3 totals 11 residues. From germline, CDR1 is LNHDA and CDR2 SQIVND (reference sequence). V was trimmed by 5 bases and J by 5 bases, leaving 4 bases between them. Per the original methods: Amplifying reference gene primers gave estimates of nucleated cell counts. Generated by immunoSEQ multiplex PCR, the TCRdb table keeps only in-frame clones and is missing some. V and J calls and clone size are given by that table; D and trimming were obtained from the DNA. The sample holds more than 300,000 clones, approximately 88% seen once. The chain uses TRBV19 and TRBJ2-1, with no clear D. This TCR derives from a man aged 18 to 30 who had recovered from COVID-19. Sequenced sample: peripheral blood. The DNA for the CDR3 is TGTGCCAGTAGTTTAAACAATGAGCAGTTCTTC. Its protein product is CASSLNNEQFF. The variable domain in full, completed from reference TRBV19 and TRBJ2-1, reads DGGITQSPKYLFRKEGQNVTLSCEQNLNHDAMYWYRQDPGQGLRLIYYSQIVNDFQKGDIAEGYSVSREKKESFPLTVTSAQKNPTAFYLCASSLNNEQFFGPGTRLTVL.